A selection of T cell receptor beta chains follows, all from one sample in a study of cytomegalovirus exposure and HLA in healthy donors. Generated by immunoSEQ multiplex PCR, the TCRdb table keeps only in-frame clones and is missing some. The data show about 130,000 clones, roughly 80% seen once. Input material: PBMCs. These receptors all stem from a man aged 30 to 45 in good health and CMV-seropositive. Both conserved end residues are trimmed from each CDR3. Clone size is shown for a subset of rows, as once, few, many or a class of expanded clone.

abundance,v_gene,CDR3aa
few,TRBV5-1,ASRPYGGTDTQY
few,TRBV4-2,ASSQSRYEQY
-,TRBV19,ASSFGQGGNYGYT
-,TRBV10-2,ASRGGLAGGETQY
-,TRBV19,ASTSGLGASQF
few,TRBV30,AWSVRRGGNEQF
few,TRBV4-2,ASSQHRGNTEAF
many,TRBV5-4,ASSLASGRAGGNEQF
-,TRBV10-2,ASFPAGRDTGELF
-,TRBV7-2,ASSLGQGLSYEQY
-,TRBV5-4,ASSLDLSVSGELF
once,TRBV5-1,ASSPGLTYEQY
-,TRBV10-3,AISESGGSSGELF
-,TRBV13,ASSFRTTHTGELF
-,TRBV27,ASRQGARGYT
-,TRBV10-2,ASSKPGDYSSYNEQF
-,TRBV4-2,ASSQDSREGEQY
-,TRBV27,ASSFDLTSGIGEQF
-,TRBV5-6,ASSLKFTVSYEQY
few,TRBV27,ASSLSSGQAYEQY
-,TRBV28,ASSLGGIYEQY
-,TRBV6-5,ASSSIGTGYNEQY
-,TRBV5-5,ASRIRDSYEQY
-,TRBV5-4,ASSASTGEGYGYT
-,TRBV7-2,ASSLAFASFTDTQY
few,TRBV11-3,ASSLSGGWTEAF
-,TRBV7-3,ASSLFGQGANTEAF
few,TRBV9,ASSVSGSQLYNEQF
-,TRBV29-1,SVGVSGTSEKLF
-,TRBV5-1,ASSITGTRSYEQY
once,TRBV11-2,ASSLDPQDTQY
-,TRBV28,ASTLGGPYEQY
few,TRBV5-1,ASSLEHPNQPQH
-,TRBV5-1,ASSLSVLAGQTGYEQY
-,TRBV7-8,ASSLASGRLEETQY
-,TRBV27,ASSGPSGPTYEQY
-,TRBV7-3,ASSPTGTGGYEQY
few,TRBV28,ASSLGRGGRF
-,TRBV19,ASTRRSRDTGEQF
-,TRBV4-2,ASSQVTSGTDTQY
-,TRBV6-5,ASSTGLGNYGYT
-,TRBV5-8,ASSLGVAGETQY
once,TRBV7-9,SSSLEDRGLYEQY
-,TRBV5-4,ASRSSSGRGYDEQY
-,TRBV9,ASSVGQGASYEQY
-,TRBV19,ASSTYPFRELF
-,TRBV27,ASSLAEVIRTIPSGYT
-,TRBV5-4,ASSLDSGSSYEQY
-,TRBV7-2,ASSLGQTNTEAF
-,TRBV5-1,ASSLAWTGPTGELF
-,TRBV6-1,ASSELTGAAQPQH
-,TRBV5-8,ASSLQVRTEAF
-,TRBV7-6,ASSLGEAYGYT
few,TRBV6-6,ASSFLSGTNTGELF
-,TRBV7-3,ASSRTQGSQETQY
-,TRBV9,ASSVGSYNEQF
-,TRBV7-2,ASSLGTGLNTEAF
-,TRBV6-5,ASRDWKVETQY